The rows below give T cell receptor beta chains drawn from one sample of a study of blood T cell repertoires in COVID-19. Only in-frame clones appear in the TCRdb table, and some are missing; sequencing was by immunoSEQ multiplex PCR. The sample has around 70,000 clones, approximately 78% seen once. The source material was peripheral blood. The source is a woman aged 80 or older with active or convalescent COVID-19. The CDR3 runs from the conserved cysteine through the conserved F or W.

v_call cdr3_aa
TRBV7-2 CASSLLGLAGVNEQFF
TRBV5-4 CASSAGLAGVYEQFF
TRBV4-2 CASSQVGLADTSSYNEQFF
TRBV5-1 CASSRTPLAGGPSGANVLTF
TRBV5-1 CASSFNRGNTGELFF
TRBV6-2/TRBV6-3 CASRPTGNSYEQYF
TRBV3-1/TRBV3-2 CASSPGQDNSPLHF
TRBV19 CASSTRGQGADTQYF
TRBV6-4 CASSIHRDGGNEQFF
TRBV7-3 CASSLEINTEAFF
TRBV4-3 CASSHRDFLRYGTEAFF
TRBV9 CASSVGGLAGSNEQFF
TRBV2 CASLRGGGGETQYF
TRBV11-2 CASSFTSGRAVDEQFF
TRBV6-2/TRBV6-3 CASSYFRGNEQFF
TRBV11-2 CASSLVRVLPYEQYF
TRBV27 CASRMDRQETQYF
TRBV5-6 CASSLVLAGEGEQFF
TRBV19 CASTGQLGEGQYF
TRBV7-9 CASSMTSGGRGIVGETQYF
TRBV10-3 CAISTGTGGSPLHF
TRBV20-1 CSAEQRETQYF
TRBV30 CAWSPGGGAGNTEAFF